This is a list of T cell receptor beta chains from one sample in a study of shared clonotypes between healthy human individuals. The repertoire was sequenced with immunoSEQ multiplex PCR; TCRdb's copy has only in-frame clones and lacks some. The data contain about 2,100,000 clones, around 93% of them singletons. Sequencing input: naive CD8+ T cells from PBMCs. These TCRs come from a man younger than 35 in good health. Some clones in this sample may be carry-over from other donors' samples. Both conserved end residues are part of each CDR3. The order of the fields is CDR3 protein, J gene, V gene.

CDR3aa: CASSPPVNTEAFF
j_gene: TRBJ1-1
v_gene: TRBV7-9

CDR3aa: CASSGEDRNEQFF
j_gene: TRBJ2-1
v_gene: TRBV11-3

CDR3aa: CASSVSGTGKETQYF
j_gene: TRBJ2-5
v_gene: TRBV9

CDR3aa: CSVEDRLTDTQYF
j_gene: TRBJ2-3
v_gene: TRBV29-1

CDR3aa: CASLDEPGEQYF
j_gene: TRBJ2-7
v_gene: TRBV2

CDR3aa: CASSDRVYETQYF
j_gene: TRBJ2-5
v_gene: TRBV27

CDR3aa: CSAYYRRFPFF
j_gene: TRBJ2-1
v_gene: TRBV20-1

CDR3aa: CASSLELYEQFF
j_gene: TRBJ2-1
v_gene: TRBV5-1

CDR3aa: CASSFSVDLYQETQYF
j_gene: TRBJ2-5
v_gene: TRBV13

CDR3aa: CASSYIPLTSSYEQYF
j_gene: TRBJ2-7
v_gene: TRBV28

CDR3aa: CASSPIRTSGRYDEQFF
j_gene: TRBJ2-1
v_gene: TRBV7-3

CDR3aa: CASSAKKTELNTEAFF
j_gene: TRBJ1-1
v_gene: TRBV9

CDR3aa: CASSLRRVQETQYF
j_gene: TRBJ2-5
v_gene: TRBV27

CDR3aa: CASSQAGEINNEQFF
j_gene: TRBJ2-1
v_gene: TRBV14

CDR3aa: CASSLASGSTDTQYF
j_gene: TRBJ2-3
v_gene: TRBV7-9

CDR3aa: CASSASLAGGYEQYF
j_gene: TRBJ2-7
v_gene: TRBV6-1

CDR3aa: CASSSTRGTQYF
j_gene: TRBJ2-5
v_gene: TRBV5-6

CDR3aa: CASSQEPAYNEQFF
j_gene: TRBJ2-1
v_gene: TRBV4-3

CDR3aa: CASSINPSGANVLTF
j_gene: TRBJ2-6
v_gene: TRBV19

CDR3aa: CASRDRLAGVDEQFF
j_gene: TRBJ2-1
v_gene: TRBV6-1

CDR3aa: CASSSGNGGVQPQHF
j_gene: TRBJ1-5
v_gene: TRBV9

CDR3aa: CASTPVGSSYNEQFF
j_gene: TRBJ2-1
v_gene: TRBV19

CDR3aa: CASNPRGRSYGYTF
j_gene: TRBJ1-2
v_gene: TRBV4-2

CDR3aa: CASSQERGGGTQYF
j_gene: TRBJ2-5
v_gene: TRBV4-2

CDR3aa: CASSTQIDSTGAGLASSGANVLTF
j_gene: TRBJ2-6
v_gene: TRBV18

CDR3aa: CASSFISGSNEQYF
j_gene: TRBJ2-7
v_gene: TRBV27